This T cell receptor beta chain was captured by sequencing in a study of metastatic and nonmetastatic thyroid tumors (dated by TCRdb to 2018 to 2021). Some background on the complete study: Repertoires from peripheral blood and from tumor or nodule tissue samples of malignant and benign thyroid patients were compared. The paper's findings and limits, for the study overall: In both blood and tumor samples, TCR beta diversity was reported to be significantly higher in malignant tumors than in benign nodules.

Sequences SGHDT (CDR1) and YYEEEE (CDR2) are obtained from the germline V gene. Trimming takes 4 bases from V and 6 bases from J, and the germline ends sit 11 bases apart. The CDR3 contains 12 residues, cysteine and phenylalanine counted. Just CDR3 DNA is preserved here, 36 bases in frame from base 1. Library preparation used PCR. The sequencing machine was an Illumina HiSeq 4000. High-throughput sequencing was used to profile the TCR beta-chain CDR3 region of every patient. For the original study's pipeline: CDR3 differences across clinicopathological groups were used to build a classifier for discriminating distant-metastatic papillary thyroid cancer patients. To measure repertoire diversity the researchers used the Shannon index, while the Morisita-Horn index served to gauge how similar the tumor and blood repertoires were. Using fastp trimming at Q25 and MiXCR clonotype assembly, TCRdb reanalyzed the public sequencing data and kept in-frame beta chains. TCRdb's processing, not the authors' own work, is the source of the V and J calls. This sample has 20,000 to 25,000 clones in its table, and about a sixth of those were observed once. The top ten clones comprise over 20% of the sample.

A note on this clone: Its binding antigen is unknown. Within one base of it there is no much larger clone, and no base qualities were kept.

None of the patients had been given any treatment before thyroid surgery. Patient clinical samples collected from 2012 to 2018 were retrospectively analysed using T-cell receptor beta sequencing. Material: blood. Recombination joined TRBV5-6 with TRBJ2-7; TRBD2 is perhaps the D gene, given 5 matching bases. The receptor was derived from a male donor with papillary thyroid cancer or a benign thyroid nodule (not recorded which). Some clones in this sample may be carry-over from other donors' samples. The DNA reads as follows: TGTGCCAGCAGCCTTGGACTCCTCGAGCAGTACTTC. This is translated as CASSLGLLEQYF.